This T cell receptor (beta chain) was recorded in a study of OX40 agonist ivuxolimab in advanced cancers. TCRdb's table, derived via immunoSEQ multiplex PCR, lists solely in-frame clones and lacks some. The sample shows fewer than 90,000 clones, 88% of them seen only once. With V trimmed by 0 bases and J by 1 base, 6 bases remained unmatched. From germline, CDR1 is SGHRS and CDR2 YFSETQ. This CDR3 is built from 17 residues. Overall study findings and caveats: In CD8+ T cells, expanded clones were on average more numerous than in CD4+.

Comments on this clone: Its antigen is unidentified.

The sequencing here drew on CD4+ or CD8+ T cells sorted from blood, taken in a trial of the OX40 agonist ivuxolimab. The chain is built from TRBV5-1 and TRBJ1-1, with 10 bases lining up with TRBD1. The source of this sequence is an adult with an advanced solid tumor such as melanoma, head and neck, liver or kidney cancer. CDR3 sequence (DNA): TGCGCCAGCAGCTTGGCCCGACGGGACAGGGGGAACACTGAAGCTTTCTTT. This sequence encodes CASSLARRDRGNTEAFF.